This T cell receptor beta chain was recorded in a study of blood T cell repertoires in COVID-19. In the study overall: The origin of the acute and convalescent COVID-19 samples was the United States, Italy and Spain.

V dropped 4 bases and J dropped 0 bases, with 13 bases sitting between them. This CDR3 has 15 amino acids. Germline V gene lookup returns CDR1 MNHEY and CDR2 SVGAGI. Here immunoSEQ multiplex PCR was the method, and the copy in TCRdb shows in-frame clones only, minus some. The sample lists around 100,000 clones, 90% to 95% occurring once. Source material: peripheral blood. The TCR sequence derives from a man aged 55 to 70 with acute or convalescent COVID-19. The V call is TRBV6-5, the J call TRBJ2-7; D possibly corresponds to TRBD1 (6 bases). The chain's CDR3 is CASSLTGPLSYEQYF. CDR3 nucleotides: TGTGCCAGCAGTTTGACAGGACCCCTCTCCTACGAGCAGTACTTC.